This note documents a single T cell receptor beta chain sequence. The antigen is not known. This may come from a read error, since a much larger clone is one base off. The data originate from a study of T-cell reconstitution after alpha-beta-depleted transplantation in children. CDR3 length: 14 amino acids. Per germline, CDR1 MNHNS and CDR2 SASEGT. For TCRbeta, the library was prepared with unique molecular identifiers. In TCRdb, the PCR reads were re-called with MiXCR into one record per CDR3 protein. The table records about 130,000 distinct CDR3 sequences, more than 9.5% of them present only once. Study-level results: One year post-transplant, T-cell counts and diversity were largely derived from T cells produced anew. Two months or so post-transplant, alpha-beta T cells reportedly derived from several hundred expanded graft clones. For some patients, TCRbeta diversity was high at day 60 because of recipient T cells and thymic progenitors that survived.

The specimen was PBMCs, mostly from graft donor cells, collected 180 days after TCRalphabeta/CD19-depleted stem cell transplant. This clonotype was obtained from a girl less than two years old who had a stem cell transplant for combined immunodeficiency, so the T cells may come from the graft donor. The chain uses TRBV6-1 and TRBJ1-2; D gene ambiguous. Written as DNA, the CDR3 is TGTGCCAGTGAGACCTATCCTATTAACTATGGCCACACCTTC. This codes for CASETYPINYGHTF.